These T cell receptor beta chains were read from a single sample in a study of blood T cell repertoires in COVID-19. The repertoire was sequenced with immunoSEQ multiplex PCR; TCRdb's copy has only in-frame clones and lacks some. The table shows 120,000 or so clones, with 88% occurring only once. Sequenced sample: peripheral blood. The source of these receptors is a woman of 80 years or more with acute or convalescent COVID-19. Both conserved end residues are part of each CDR3. Each record gives: clone size, V gene, J gene, D gene, CDR3 protein, CDR3 DNA. The D gene is left open where the match is weak. Not every row has a clone size; where given, it reads once, few, many or a size class.

.	TRBV27	TRBJ2-3	TRBD2	CASRRTSGGWTDTQYF	TGTGCCAGCAGACGGACTAGCGGGGGTTGGACAGATACGCAGTATTTT
few	TRBV3-1/TRBV3-2	TRBJ2-1	.	CASSERLGVSYNEQFF	TGTGCCAGCAGCGAGAGATTAGGGGTCTCCTACAATGAGCAGTTCTTC
.	TRBV9	TRBJ2-1	.	CASSVGGLSYNEQFF	TGTGCCAGCAGCGTAGGAGGACTATCATACAATGAGCAGTTCTTC
.	TRBV6-1	TRBJ2-7	.	CASSEQGIHEQYF	TGTGCCAGCAGTGAACAGGGGATCCACGAGCAGTACTTC
.	TRBV18	TRBJ1-1	.	CASSPQTITEAFF	TGTGCCAGCTCACCACAGACAATCACTGAAGCTTTCTTT
.	TRBV24-1	TRBJ1-2	TRBD1	CATSDPGTGDGYTF	TGTGCCACCAGTGATCCCGGGACAGGAGATGGCTACACCTTC
.	TRBV24-1	TRBJ2-7	.	CATIFRVGGAPYEQYF	TGTGCCACCATCTTCCGCGTTGGTGGGGCCCCCTACGAGCAGTACTTC
.	TRBV5-1	TRBJ2-5	.	CASSFGRRQETQYF	TGCGCCAGCAGCTTTGGCAGGCGCCAAGAGACCCAGTACTTC
.	TRBV9	TRBJ1-4	TRBD1	CASSGQGRENEKLFF	TGTGCCAGCAGCGGACAGGGCCGGGAGAATGAAAAACTGTTTTTT
.	TRBV5-1	TRBJ2-3	TRBD2	CASSLWSSGSGTDTQYF	TGCGCCAGCAGCTTGTGGTCTAGCGGGAGTGGAACAGATACGCAGTATTTT
.	TRBV7-8	TRBJ1-2	TRBD1	CASSLGGQANYGYTF	TGTGCCAGCAGCTTAGGGGGACAGGCTAACTATGGCTACACCTTC
.	TRBV5-1	TRBJ2-5	.	CASSLASRGETQYF	TGCGCCAGCAGCTTGGCGAGTAGAGGAGAGACCCAGTACTTC
.	TRBV7-8	TRBJ1-4	TRBD1	CASSSPGTGEEKLFF	TGTGCCAGCAGCTCCCCCGGGACAGGGGAAGAAAAACTGTTTTTT
few	TRBV5-3	TRBJ2-2	.	CARIRKEGECTGELFF	TGTGCCAGAATAAGGAAGGAGGGAGAATGTACCGGGGAGCTGTTTTTT
.	TRBV28	TRBJ1-5	.	CASSLGADSYQPQHF	TGTGCCAGCAGTTTAGGGGCGGACAGTTATCAGCCCCAGCATTTT
.	TRBV19	TRBJ2-5	TRBD1	CASSGRQGEETQYF	TGTGCCAGTAGTGGACGACAGGGGGAAGAGACCCAGTACTTC
.	TRBV6-2/TRBV6-3	TRBJ2-5	.	CASSYSQQGMETQYF	TGTGCCAGCAGTTACTCGCAACAGGGAATGGAGACCCAGTACTTC
.	TRBV5-5	TRBJ2-7	.	CASSYDSHSYEQYF	TGTGCCAGCAGCTATGACAGCCACTCCTACGAGCAGTACTTC
.	TRBV6-6	TRBJ1-2	TRBD1	CASSTGGQGDYGYTF	TGTGCCAGCAGTACAGGGGGACAGGGGGACTATGGCTACACCTTC
.	TRBV6-2/TRBV6-3	TRBJ1-5	.	CASSYWLGVYSNQPQHF	TGTGCCAGCAGTTACTGGCTCGGGGTTTATAGCAATCAGCCCCAGCATTTT
.	TRBV5-1	TRBJ2-1	.	CASSQTGVYNEQFF	TGCGCCAGCAGTCAAACCGGAGTCTACAATGAGCAGTTCTTC
.	TRBV2	TRBJ2-5	TRBD2	CASSGLREWTQETQYF	TGTGCCAGCAGTGGTTTGCGGGAGTGGACCCAAGAGACCCAGTACTTC
.	TRBV19	TRBJ1-5	TRBD1	CASTGTENQPQHF	TGTGCCTCAACCGGGACAGAAAATCAGCCCCAGCATTTT
.	TRBV24-1	TRBJ2-3	TRBD2	CATSAGGGYADTQYF	TGTGCCACCAGTGCTGGCGGGGGATACGCAGATACGCAGTATTTT
.	TRBV29-1	TRBJ1-4	.	CSGKGIDEKLFF	TGCAGCGGGAAGGGGATTGATGAAAAACTGTTTTTT
.	TRBV10-3	TRBJ2-1	.	CAISGPSNSYNEQFF	TGTGCCATCAGTGGCCCTAGCAACTCCTACAATGAGCAGTTCTTC
.	TRBV6-2/TRBV6-3	TRBJ1-5	.	CASSPPGLGGQPQHF	TGTGCCAGCAGTCCCCCGGGGCTAGGGGGTCAGCCCCAGCATTTT
.	TRBV6-5	TRBJ1-1	.	CASSRESSGNTEAFF	TGTGCCAGCAGTCGCGAATCTTCTGGGAACACTGAAGCTTTCTTT
few	TRBV19	TRBJ1-2	TRBD1	CASSIVRQGLGYGYTF	TGTGCCAGTAGTATAGTGCGACAGGGCCTCGGCTATGGCTACACCTTC
.	TRBV2	TRBJ1-1	.	CASSDPVTEAFF	TGTGCCAGCAGTGACCCTGTCACTGAAGCTTTCTTT
.	TRBV12-5	TRBJ1-5	TRBD1	CTSGPGQGGQPQHF	TGTACTAGTGGTCCAGGACAGGGCGGTCAGCCCCAGCATTTT
.	TRBV3-1/TRBV3-2	TRBJ1-2	.	CASSQAGRARSYTF	TGTGCCAGCAGCCAAGCAGGCAGGGCGAGGAGCTACACCTTC
.	TRBV28	TRBJ1-3	.	CASSIRPGANNTIYF	TGTGCCAGCAGTATTCGGCCAGGGGCGAATAACACCATATATTTT
.	TRBV7-2	TRBJ2-5	.	CASSLWPDSTQETQYF	TGTGCCAGCAGCTTGTGGCCGGACAGTACACAAGAGACCCAGTACTTC
.	TRBV25-1	TRBJ2-7	TRBD1	CASSDYRGTVSYEQYF	TGTGCCAGCAGTGATTACAGGGGGACGGTATCCTACGAGCAGTACTTC
.	TRBV3-1/TRBV3-2	TRBJ2-2	TRBD1	CASSIRQGTGELFF	TGTGCCAGCAGCATCCGACAGGGAACCGGGGAGCTGTTTTTT
.	TRBV3-1/TRBV3-2	TRBJ2-5	.	CASSQDRVGGNLGETQYF	TGTGCCAGCAGCCAAGATAGGGTAGGAGGGAATTTGGGAGAGACCCAGTACTTC
.	TRBV29-1	TRBJ1-5	.	CSVGGQRNQPQHF	TGCAGCGTTGGGGGCCAGAGGAATCAGCCCCAGCATTTT
.	TRBV3-1/TRBV3-2	TRBJ1-5	.	CASSQDYPDSNQPQHF	TGTGCCAGCAGCCAAGATTATCCAGATAGCAATCAGCCCCAGCATTTT
.	TRBV3-1/TRBV3-2	TRBJ2-2	TRBD2	CASSQPLGRGYTGELFF	TGTGCCAGCAGCCAGCCTCTTGGGCGGGGGTACACCGGGGAGCTGTTTTTT
.	TRBV6-5	TRBJ2-5	TRBD1	CASSYTGTGKETQYF	TGTGCCAGCAGTTACACCGGGACAGGGAAAGAGACCCAGTACTTC
.	TRBV7-2	TRBJ2-7	TRBD1	CASSLQSGTGSAEQYF	TGTGCCAGCAGCTTACAATCCGGGACAGGGAGCGCCGAGCAGTACTTC
.	TRBV18	TRBJ2-3	.	CASSPETDTQYF	TGTGCCAGCTCACCGGAGACAGATACGCAGTATTTT